This T cell receptor (beta chain) derives from a study of T cells in Graves' hyperthyroidism and ophthalmopathy. Study summary: Initial diagnosis, before any treatment, was when peripheral blood was collected.

The CDR3 length is 17 residues. In regard to this clonotype: Its antigen is not identified.

Authors of the study amplified TCR beta CDR3 regions from RNA transcripts. TCR CDR3 underwent first-round RT-PCR with the HTBI primer set. TCRdb re-analysed the multiplex PCR reads in MiXCR, keeping a single row per CDR3 protein. Of roughly 500,000 distinct CDR3 sequences in the sample, approximately 15% were seen once. Regarding the study as a whole: Ophthalmopathy was predicted by the model a median of 6.5 months ahead of onset.

Any symptoms of ophthalmopathy came after the first hyperthyroidism diagnosis, from which the blood sample dates. This chain uses TRBV3-2 with TRBJ1-6. TRBV3-2 is given as a pseudogene. The sequence came from a woman in her 30s with Graves' hyperthyroidism that later progressed to Graves' ophthalmopathy. Sequencing was done on a sample of blood. The CDR3, as DNA: TGTGCCAGCAGCCAAGAGAGAAGGGGTTCCTATAATTCACCCCTCCACTTT. Protein: CASSQERRGSYNSPLHF.